The subject of this entry is one TCR beta chain. Its target is unknown. Researchers amplified the TCR beta CDR3 regions from RNA transcripts. HTBI primers were the set used in a first-round RT-PCR of the TCR CDR3. MiXCR, applied by TCRdb to the multiplex PCR reads, yields one record per CDR3 protein. The table has about 350,000 distinct CDR3 sequences, 17% seen once; the top ten hold around 35%. This sample is part of a study of T cells in Graves' hyperthyroidism and ophthalmopathy. Study-level background: The blood sample was taken at first diagnosis, before treatment began.

Germline V gene sequence: CDR1 SQVTM, CDR2 ANQGSEA. Trimming removed 4 bases from V and 0 bases from J, with 19 bases in between. The CDR3 has 18 amino acids. General study results and limits: Blood also held most thyroid clonotypes expanded beyond 0.001. Ophthalmopathy got predicted by the model a median 6.5 months before its onset. Ophthalmopathy was separated from stable hyperthyroidism by a 13 V-J model.

This chain connects TRBV29-1 to TRBJ2-6, with D perhaps matching TRBD1 (5 bases). This sequence was found in a woman between 25 and 40 years old with Graves' hyperthyroidism that later progressed to Graves' ophthalmopathy. The sequencing input was blood. The DNA of the CDR3 is TGCAGCGTTGTGTTCAGGGCAGAAGGTCCCTCTGGGGCCAACGTCCTGACTTTC. Translated, it gives CSVVFRAEGPSGANVLTF.